This TCR beta chain was observed in a study of blood T cell repertoires in COVID-19. The CDR3 consists of 13 residues. V gave up 10 bases and J gave up 6 bases; unmatched junction bases: 7. Germline CDR1 reads ENHRY; CDR2 reads SYGVKD. Sequencing was performed with immunoSEQ multiplex PCR; in TCRdb, only in-frame clones are kept and a portion is missing. Of roughly 100,000 clones listed, roughly 80% are singletons. The genes are TRBV10-3 and TRBJ1-3; 9 bases line up with TRBD1. The clonotype comes from a human donor in a cohort sampled during active COVID-19. Input material: peripheral blood. In DNA, the CDR3 is TGTGCCACCTCCGGGGACAGGGTAAACACCATATATTTT. The encoded protein is CATSGDRVNTIYF.